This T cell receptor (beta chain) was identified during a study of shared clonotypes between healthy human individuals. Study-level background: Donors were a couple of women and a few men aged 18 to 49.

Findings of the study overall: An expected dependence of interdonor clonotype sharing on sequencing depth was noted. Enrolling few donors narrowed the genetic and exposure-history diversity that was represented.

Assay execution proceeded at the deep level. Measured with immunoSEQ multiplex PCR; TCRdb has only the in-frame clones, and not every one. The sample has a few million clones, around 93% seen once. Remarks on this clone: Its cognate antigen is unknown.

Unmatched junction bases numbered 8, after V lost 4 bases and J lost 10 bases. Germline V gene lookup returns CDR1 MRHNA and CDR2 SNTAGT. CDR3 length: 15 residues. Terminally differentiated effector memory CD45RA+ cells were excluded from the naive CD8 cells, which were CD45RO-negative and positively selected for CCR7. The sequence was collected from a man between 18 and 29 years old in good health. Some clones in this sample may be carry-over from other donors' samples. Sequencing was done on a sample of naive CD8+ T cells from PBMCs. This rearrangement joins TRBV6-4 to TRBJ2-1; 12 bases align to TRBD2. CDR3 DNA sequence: TGTGCCAGCAGTGCCCTGGGACTAGCGGGTGGAGAGCAGTTCTTC. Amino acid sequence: CASSALGLAGGEQFF.